This T cell receptor beta chain emerged from a study of PD-L1 blockade in urothelial cancer. Across the study: Blood gave a median 141,255 T cells.

Anywhere from 1 to 8 samples came from each patient, spanning pretreatment and on-treatment. Germline CDR1 and CDR2: DFQATT and SNEGSKA (reference sequence). The germline V and J ends were trimmed by 3 bases and 7 bases, with 9 bases remaining between them. The CDR3 extends over 11 amino acids. The method was immunoSEQ multiplex PCR; TCRdb's version includes in-frame clones alone and lacks a portion of them. The table has about 38,000 clones, 65% to 85% seen once. This clone has just a few counts. The chain is built from TRBV20-1 and TRBJ1-1; TRBD1 might be the D (6 bases). This TCR was recovered from a man aged 60 to 69 with urothelial cancer. Source: PBMCs, taken around atezolizumab (anti-PD-L1) treatment. CDR3: CSARGGGEAFF. CDR3 bases: TGCAGTGCTAGGGGAGGGGGTGAAGCTTTCTTT.